These 28 T cell receptor beta chains came from one sample sequenced in a study of monozygotic twins with inflammatory bowel disease. TCRdb derives one entry per CDR3 protein from the 5' RACE reads, leaving out DNA. This sample's table reports approximately 400,000 distinct CDR3 sequences. Input material: blood. The receptors were sampled from a human donor with ulcerative colitis or Crohn's disease, or a healthy co-twin of an affected twin (not recorded which).

The chain combines TRBV24-1 with TRBJ2-2; TCRdb calls TRBD1, which cannot be checked without DNA. The length of the CDR3 is 14 residues. The germline gives CDR1 KGHDR, CDR2 SFDVKD. The CDR3 sequence: CATSGQGTSGELFF.

The chain has TRBV5-6 and TRBJ2-7; the D call of TRBD1 rests on TCRdb alone, since no DNA is present to check it. CDR1 is SGHDT, CDR2 YYEEEE, per germline. The CDR3 is 15 residues long. The CDR3 spells CASSFRDRDISEQYF.

This chain joins TRBV29-1 and TRBJ1-1; TCRdb's assignment of TRBD1 cannot be checked, as there is no DNA. The germline CDR1 and CDR2 sequences are SQVTM and ANQGSEA. CDR3 length: 13 residues. CDR3 region: CSASRGVGAEAFF.

The CDR3 protein is CASSSGTLDYNEQFF. V gene TRBV5-1 combines with J gene TRBJ2-1; TCRdb returns TRBD1, unconfirmable since there is no DNA. CDR1 and CDR2 from the germline V gene are SGHRS and YFSETQ. The CDR3 loop spans 15 amino acids.

The J gene is TRBJ2-5, the V gene TRBV7-9; TCRdb's assignment of TRBD2 cannot be checked, as there is no DNA. The CDR3 runs to 13 residues. The germline gives CDR1 SEHNR, CDR2 FQNEAQ (reference sequence). The CDR3 spells CASSRAAQETQYF.

This chain connects TRBV20-1 to TRBJ2-3; TCRdb names TRBD2, which stays unverified in the absence of DNA. Germline assignment: CDR1 DFQATT and CDR2 SNEGSKA (reference sequence). The CDR3 totals 16 residues. Here the CDR3 reads CSATHLMQRSTDTQYF.

The chain employs TRBV7-9 and TRBJ2-3; TCRdb picks TRBD2, but there is no DNA to check that call. The CDR3 covers 15 residues. The germline V gene has CDR1 SEHNR and CDR2 FQNEAQ (reference sequence). The CDR3 loop reads CASSGDRGSSDTQYF.

The rearrangement uses TRBV12-3 or TRBV12-4 and TRBJ2-1; TCRdb lists TRBD1, though no DNA is available to test this call. The CDR3 runs to 14 residues. The CDR3 is CASSFQQGGSEQFF.

The CDR3 is CASSTRTGSVGTEAFF. The chain carries TRBV19 and TRBJ1-1; lacking DNA, the TRBD1 call made by TCRdb goes unchecked. The germline V gene encodes CDR1 LNHDA and CDR2 SQIVND (reference sequence). This CDR3 is 16 amino acids long.

V gene TRBV12-3 or TRBV12-4 combines with J gene TRBJ2-3; TCRdb outputs TRBD1, but without DNA this stays unchecked. The CDR3 is made up of 15 amino acids. CDR3 sequence reads: CASVDSFWGKDTQYF.

The V and J genes are TRBV10-3 and TRBJ1-2. This CDR3 comprises 14 residues. Germline CDR1 and CDR2: ENHRY and SYGVKD. The CDR3 here is CAISKSAGMDGYTF.

This chain connects TRBV5-1 to TRBJ1-2; the TCRdb D gene call, TRBD1, has no DNA to confirm it. CDR3 length: 15 residues. Germline V lookup: CDR1 SGHRS, CDR2 YFSETQ. CDR3 region: CASSAGTGNYYGYTF.

V is TRBV20-1 and J is TRBJ2-5; TCRdb's D call, TRBD1, is unchecked because there is no DNA. The germline V gene encodes CDR1 DFQATT and CDR2 SNEGSKA (reference sequence). The CDR3 length is 12 residues. CDR3: CSARLQGETQYF.

The chain links TRBV6-5 to TRBJ2-5; TCRdb's assignment of TRBD2 cannot be checked, as there is no DNA. The CDR3 covers 13 residues. Germline loops: CDR1 MNHEY, CDR2 SVGAGI. The CDR3 sequence: CASSSLVQETQYF.

The rearrangement joins TRBV10-3 to TRBJ2-7; TCRdb gives TRBD2 as the D gene, but with no DNA this cannot be confirmed. CDR3 size: 15 residues. Germline lookup yields CDR1 ENHRY and CDR2 SYGVKD. CDR3 region: CAIRYGTSVNYEQYF.

The chain links TRBV28 to TRBJ2-3. Germline V gene sequence: CDR1 MDHEN, CDR2 SYDVKM. The CDR3 length is 14 residues. The CDR3 is CASSSLNGADTQYF.

This rearrangement joins TRBV5-1 to TRBJ2-1. Per the germline V gene, CDR1 is SGHRS and CDR2 is YFSETQ. This CDR3 comprises 16 residues. The CDR3 loop is CASSAFDGSSYNEQFF. The entire variable domain, with the rest obtained from reference TRBV5-1 and TRBJ2-1, is as follows: KAGVTQTPRYLIKTRGQQVTLSCSPISGHRSVSWYQQTPGQGLQFLFEYFSETQRNKGNFPGRFSGRQFSNSRSEMNVSTLELGDSALYLCASSAFDGSSYNEQFFGPGTRLTVL.

Here the CDR3 reads CAGSKLAEQFF. This rearrangement joins TRBV12-3 or TRBV12-4 to TRBJ2-1; absent DNA, TCRdb's TRBD2 call cannot be checked. This CDR3 has 11 amino acids.

The CDR3 sequence: CASSLVRQRNTEAFF. V usage is TRBV7-2 and J usage is TRBJ1-1. Germline CDR1 and CDR2: SGHTA and FQGNSA. The CDR3 covers 15 residues.

V and J are TRBV29-1 and TRBJ1-4; the TCRdb D gene call, TRBD1, has no DNA to confirm it. This CDR3 has 16 residues. Germline V CDR1 and CDR2: SQVTM, ANQGSEA. The CDR3 region is CSVGPGGHSANEKLFF.

This chain connects TRBV15 to TRBJ2-3. This CDR3 spans 13 amino acids. CDR1 and CDR2 from the germline V gene are LNHNV and YYDKDF (reference sequence). The CDR3 loop reads CATGVGNTDTQYF.

The rearrangement joins TRBV12-3 or TRBV12-4 to TRBJ2-7. The CDR3 totals 13 residues. This CDR3 is CASRKNSQHEQYF.

The V gene is TRBV7-9, the J gene TRBJ2-1; there is no DNA to check the TCRdb D call of TRBD2. This CDR3 is 14 amino acids long. Germline loops: CDR1 SEHNR, CDR2 FQNEAQ (reference sequence). CDR3: CASREAGGFNEQFF.

The CDR3 loop is CASSTDRNSYEQYF. V and J are TRBV18 and TRBJ2-7; TCRdb indicates TRBD1, and absent DNA this call remains unverified. CDR3 length: 14 residues. In germline, CDR1 is KGHSH, CDR2 LQKENI.

The CDR3 region is CSVGAQSQGQGEQYF. This chain links TRBV29-1 with TRBJ2-7; TCRdb designates TRBD1, a call that cannot be tested without DNA. Germline CDR1 and CDR2: SQVTM and ANQGSEA. The CDR3 is 15 amino acids.

The rearrangement links TRBV7-2 to TRBJ1-6. The CDR3 has 14 residues. Germline V gives CDR1 SGHTA, CDR2 FQGNSA. The CDR3 region is CASSRQKADSPLHF.

The V call is TRBV6-6, the J call TRBJ2-1; as DNA is missing, the TRBD2 call by TCRdb cannot be tested. The CDR3 runs to 22 residues. Germline V CDR1 and CDR2: MNHNY, SVGAGI (reference sequence). CDR3 in amino acids: CASCGAPGWGPSRSMLGDEQFF.

CDR3 in amino acids: CSARGLAGAFGTDTQYF. The gene calls are TRBV20-1 and TRBJ2-3; TCRdb's D call, TRBD2, is unchecked because there is no DNA. In germline, CDR1 is DFQATT, CDR2 SNEGSKA (reference sequence). CDR3 length equals 17 residues.